This T cell receptor beta chain was captured by sequencing in a study of spatial heterogeneity in lung cancer. J was trimmed by 9 bases and V by 6 bases; bases with no gene match: 8. The length of the CDR3 is 14 residues. This clonotype appeared many times. The time point here: blood at routine non-recurrence follow-up after resection. TCRdb processed the 5' RACE reads anew with MiXCR; each CDR3 protein has one entry. The sample lists 72,000 or so distinct CDR3 sequences; around 9.3% were seen once. The sample in question was PBMCs, obtained at follow-up. The chain couples TRBV12-3 or TRBV12-4 to TRBJ2-4; 10 positions match TRBD1. The receptor's source is a female donor with early-stage non-small cell lung cancer. In nucleotides, the CDR3 is TGTGCCAGCAGCCAGACAGGGGGCTCTACCATTCAGTACTTC. Residues: CASSQTGGSTIQYF.